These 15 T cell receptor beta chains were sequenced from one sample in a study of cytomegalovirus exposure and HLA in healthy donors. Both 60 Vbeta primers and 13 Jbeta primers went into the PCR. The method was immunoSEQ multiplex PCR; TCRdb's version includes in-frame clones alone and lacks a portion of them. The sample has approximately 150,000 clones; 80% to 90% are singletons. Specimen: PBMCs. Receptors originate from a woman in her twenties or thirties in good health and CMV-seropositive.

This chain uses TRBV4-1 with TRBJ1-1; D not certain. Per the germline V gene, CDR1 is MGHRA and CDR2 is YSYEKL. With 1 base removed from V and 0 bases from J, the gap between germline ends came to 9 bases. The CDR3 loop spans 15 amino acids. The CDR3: CASSQGAGLNTEAFF. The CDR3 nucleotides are TGCGCCAGCAGCCAAGGGGCCGGATTGAACACTGAAGCTTTCTTT.

CDR3 amino acids: CASSQGEHRGQPQHF. CDR3 DNA sequence: TGCGCCAGCAGCCAAGGGGAACACAGGGGGCAGCCCCAGCATTTT. The chain joins TRBV4-1 to TRBJ1-5; 8 bases line up with TRBD1. The CDR3 is 15 residues long. Germline-derived CDR1 and CDR2 are MGHRA and YSYEKL. The J segment lost 7 bases and the V segment lost 1 base, leaving 6 bases of the junction unmatched.

The CDR3 sequence: CASSLSWGTRLETQYF. The CDR3 nucleotides are TGTGCCAGCAGTTTATCTTGGGGGACTAGACTCGAGACCCAGTACTTC. The J gene is TRBJ2-5, the V gene TRBV27; TRBD2 matches at 8 bases. This CDR3 comprises 16 residues. Per germline, CDR1 MNHEY and CDR2 SMNVEV (reference sequence). V was clipped by 0 bases and J by 5 bases; unmatched bases: 8.

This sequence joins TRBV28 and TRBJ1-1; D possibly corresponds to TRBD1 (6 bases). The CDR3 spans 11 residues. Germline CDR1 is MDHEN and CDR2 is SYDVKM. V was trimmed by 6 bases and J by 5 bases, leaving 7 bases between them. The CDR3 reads CASRGGTEAFF. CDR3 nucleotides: TGTGCCAGCAGAGGGGGAACTGAAGCTTTCTTT.

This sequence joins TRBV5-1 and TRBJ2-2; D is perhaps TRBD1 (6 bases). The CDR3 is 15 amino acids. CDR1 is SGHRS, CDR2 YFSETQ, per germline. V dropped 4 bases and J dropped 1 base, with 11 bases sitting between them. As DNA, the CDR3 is TGCGCCAGCAGCCCAGGACAGCTGAACACCGGGGAGCTGTTTTTT. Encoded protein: CASSPGQLNTGELFF. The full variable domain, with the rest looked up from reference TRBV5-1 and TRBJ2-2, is KAGVTQTPRYLIKTRGQQVTLSCSPISGHRSVSWYQQTPGQGLQFLFEYFSETQRNKGNFPGRFSGRQFSNSRSEMNVSTLELGDSALYLCASSPGQLNTGELFFGEGSRLTVL.

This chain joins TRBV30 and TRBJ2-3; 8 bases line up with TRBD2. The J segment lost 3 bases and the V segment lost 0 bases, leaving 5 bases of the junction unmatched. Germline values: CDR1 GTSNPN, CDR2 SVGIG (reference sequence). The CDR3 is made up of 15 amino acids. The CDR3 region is CAWSVGGGLTDTQYF. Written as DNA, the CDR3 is TGTGCCTGGAGTGTAGGCGGGGGGTTGACAGATACGCAGTATTTT. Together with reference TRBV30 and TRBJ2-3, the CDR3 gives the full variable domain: SQTIHQWPATLVQPVGSPLSLECTVEGTSNPNLYWYRQAAGRGLQLLFYSVGIGQISSEVPQNLSASRPQDRQFILSSKKLLLSDSGFYLCAWSVGGGLTDTQYFGPGTRLTVL.

CDR3 DNA: TGTGCCAGCAGTTCGGACAGGGGATCTGAAGCTTTCTTT. Amino acid sequence: CASSSDRGSEAFF. The chain uses TRBV6-6 and TRBJ1-1, with 9 bases identical to TRBD1. Germline V gene lookup returns CDR1 MNHNY and CDR2 SVGAGI (reference sequence). V shed 4 bases, J shed 6 bases, and the junction held 3 bases outside the gene matches. The CDR3 loop spans 13 amino acids.

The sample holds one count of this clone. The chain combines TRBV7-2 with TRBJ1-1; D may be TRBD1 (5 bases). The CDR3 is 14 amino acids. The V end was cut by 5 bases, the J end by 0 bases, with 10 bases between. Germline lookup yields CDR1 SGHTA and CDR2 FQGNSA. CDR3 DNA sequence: TGTGCCAGCAGCAGGGGAAACTTGAACACTGAAGCTTTCTTT. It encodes CASSRGNLNTEAFF.

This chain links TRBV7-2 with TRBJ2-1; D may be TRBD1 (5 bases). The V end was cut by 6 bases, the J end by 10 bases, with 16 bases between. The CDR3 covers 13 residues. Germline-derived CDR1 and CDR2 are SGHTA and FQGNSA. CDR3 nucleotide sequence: TGTGCCAGCAGTATAAACTGGGGCAGAGAGCAGTTCTTC. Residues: CASSINWGREQFF.

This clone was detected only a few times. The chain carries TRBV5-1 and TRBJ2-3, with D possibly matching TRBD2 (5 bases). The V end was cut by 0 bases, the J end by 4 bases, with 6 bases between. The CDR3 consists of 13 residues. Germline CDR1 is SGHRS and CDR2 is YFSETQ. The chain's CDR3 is CASSLERADTQYF. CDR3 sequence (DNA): TGCGCCAGCAGCTTGGAGAGGGCAGATACGCAGTATTTT.

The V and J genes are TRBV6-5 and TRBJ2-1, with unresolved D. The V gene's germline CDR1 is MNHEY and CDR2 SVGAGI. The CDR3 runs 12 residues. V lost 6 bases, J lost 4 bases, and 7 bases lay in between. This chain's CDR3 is CASRGSYNEQFF. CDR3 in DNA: TGTGCCAGCAGGGGCAGTTACAATGAGCAGTTCTTC.

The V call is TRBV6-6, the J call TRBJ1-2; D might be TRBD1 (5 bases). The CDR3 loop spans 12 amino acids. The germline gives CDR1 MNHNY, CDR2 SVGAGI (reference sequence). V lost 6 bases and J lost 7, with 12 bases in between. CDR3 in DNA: TGTGCCAGCAGAGGAGGGGTAGCTGGCTACACCTTC. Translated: CASRGGVAGYTF.

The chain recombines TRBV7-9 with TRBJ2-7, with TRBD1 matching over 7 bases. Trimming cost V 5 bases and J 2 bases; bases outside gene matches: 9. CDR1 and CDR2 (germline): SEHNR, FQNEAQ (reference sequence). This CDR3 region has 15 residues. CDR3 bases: TGTGCCAGCAGCCTGGCCGGGACAGTAACCTACGAGCAGTACTTC. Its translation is CASSLAGTVTYEQYF.

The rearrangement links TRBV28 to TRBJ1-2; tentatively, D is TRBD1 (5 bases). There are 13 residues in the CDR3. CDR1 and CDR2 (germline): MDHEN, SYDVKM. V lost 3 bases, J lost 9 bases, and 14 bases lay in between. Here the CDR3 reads CASSFLSGRRYTF. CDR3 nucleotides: TGTGCCAGCAGTTTCTTATCAGGGAGGCGCTACACCTTC.

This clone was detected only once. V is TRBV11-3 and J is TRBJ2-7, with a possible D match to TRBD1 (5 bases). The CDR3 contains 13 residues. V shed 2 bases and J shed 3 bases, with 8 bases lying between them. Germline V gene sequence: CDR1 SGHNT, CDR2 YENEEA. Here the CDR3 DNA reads TGTGCCAGCAGCTTAAGGGGAAGCTACGAGCAGTACTTC. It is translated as CASSLRGSYEQYF. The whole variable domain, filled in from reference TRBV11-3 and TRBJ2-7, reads EAGVVQSPRYKIIEKKQPVAFWCNPISGHNTLYWYLQNLGQGPELLIRYENEEAVDDSQLPKDRFSAERLKGVDSTLKIQPAELGDSAVYLCASSLRGSYEQYFGPGTRLTVT.